The rows below give T cell receptor beta chains drawn from one sample of a study of cytomegalovirus exposure and HLA in healthy donors. Method: immunoSEQ multiplex PCR; TCRdb's copy keeps in-frame clones and lacks some. There are about 130,000 clones in the sample; about 80% occur only once, and 30% lies in the top ten. Material: PBMCs. Receptors were obtained from a man aged 25-45 years in good health and CMV-seropositive. Each CDR3 is given with its conserved first and last residue. The order of the fields is V gene, J gene, clone size, CDR3 protein. A clone size is listed for some rows: how often the clone was seen (once, few, many), or a class if it is expanded.

>TRBV11-2|TRBJ1-1|NA
CASIRPGRENTEAFF
>TRBV5-1|TRBJ2-1|NA
CASSRGDSHNEQFF
>TRBV7-8|TRBJ2-1|NA
CASSLVFGPYNEQFF
>TRBV9|TRBJ2-3|NA
CASSVETSGSNTQYF
>TRBV4-2|TRBJ2-6|NA
CASSIGTGGTGANVLTF
>TRBV7-9|TRBJ2-1|NA
CASSLTRSDEQFF
>TRBV9|TRBJ2-7|few
CASSVQGAAYEQYF
>TRBV18|TRBJ1-2|NA
CASSPGRGRDGYTF
>TRBV2|TRBJ2-3|NA
CASTPQGWGDTQYF
>TRBV5-1|TRBJ2-7|NA
CASSFISEPEEDYEQYF
>TRBV10-2|TRBJ2-2|NA
CASSLPGTGYTGELFF
>TRBV19|TRBJ2-1|NA
CASSPSYGEQFF
>TRBV11-3|TRBJ2-5|NA
CASSRHLQETQYF
>TRBV25-1|TRBJ2-6|NA
CASSDLGLASGANVLTF
>TRBV7-2|TRBJ2-7|NA
CASSDGGVYYEQYF
>TRBV7-9|TRBJ1-3|NA
CASSFLRPGSFSGNTIYF
>TRBV5-4|TRBJ2-2|NA
CASSLFVSTRWTGELFF
>TRBV6-5|TRBJ1-5|NA
CASRLDRFSNQPQHF